This T cell receptor beta chain was observed in a study of cytomegalovirus exposure and HLA in healthy donors. Findings and caveats of the study: There were some public TCRs occurring in many donors, but most TCR sequences were rare. Highly shared sequence variants in one cluster were likely a sequencing artifact. Association with HLA alleles at 0.05 false discovery rate was found for 16,951 TCR beta sequences in a later analysis.

Germline V gene data show CDR1 as LNHNV and CDR2 as YYDKDF (reference sequence). V was pared by 4 bases and J by 1 base, with 4 bases of the junction left unmatched. The CDR3 is made up of 15 amino acids. Turning to this clone: Its target is unknown.

Primers for the PCR totalled 60 Vbeta and 13 Jbeta. TCRdb's table, derived via immunoSEQ multiplex PCR, lists solely in-frame clones and lacks some. The sample yields about 180,000 clones, 80% seen once. This clonotype was obtained from a girl under 18 in good health and CMV-seropositive. The sequenced material came from PBMCs. The gene calls are TRBV15 and TRBJ1-1; 9 bases align to TRBD1. CDR3 sequence: CATSTWGQGNTEAFF. CDR3 sequence (DNA): TGTGCCACCAGCACTTGGGGACAGGGGAACACTGAAGCTTTCTTT.